Each of the 10 T cell receptor beta chains below was sequenced from the same sample in a study of HIV-infected children after antiretroviral therapy interruption. RNA-based 3' RACE libraries used unique molecular identifiers. TCRdb reprocessed the 3' RACE reads via MiXCR and lists one record per CDR3 protein. The table lists over 15,000 distinct CDR3 sequences, 3% to 3.5% of them singletons. As for treatment: PENTA 11 planned treatment interruption arm or continuous ART arm. The sample consisted of CD45RA+ CD4+ T cells from PBMCs, taken from a donor given antiretroviral therapy, either interrupted or continuous. Documented subset: naive CD4+ CD45RA+ CD45RO- T cells. These receptors all stem from a child aged 2-17 years with HIV.

This clonotype was found many times. CDR3 nucleotide sequence: TGTGCCAGCAGCAATCCTAGGGGGCCGGACAACCAAAGGGGCAATGAGCAGTTCTTC. This gives the protein CASSNPRGPDNQRGNEQFF. V gene TRBV21-1 combines with J gene TRBJ2-1; the D segment call TRBD1 is taken from the table without a DNA check. TRBV21-1 corresponds to a pseudogene. The CDR3 has 19 residues.

This clonotype is termed large. CDR3 DNA sequence: TGCAGTGCTAGGACAGTAGGAAACACCATATATTTT. Protein product: CSARTVGNTIYF. V usage is TRBV20-1 and J usage is TRBJ1-3, with a possible D match to TRBD1 (5 bases). Per germline, CDR1 DFQATT and CDR2 SNEGSKA (reference sequence). This CDR3 region has 12 residues. The ends were cut back, 3 bases at V and 4 bases at J, with 7 bases in the middle.

This clonotype was seen ten or more times. The chain employs TRBV24-1 and TRBJ2-3; D is perhaps TRBD1 or TRBD2 (6 bases each). Deletions cut 4 bases from V and 4 bases from J, with 14 bases between. CDR3 length equals 15 residues. Germline CDR1 reads KGHDR; CDR2 reads SFDVKD. CDR3 in DNA: TGTGCCACCAGTGACCCCGGGGGCCCCCCAGATACGCAGTATTTT. Translation gives CATSDPGGPPDTQYF.

This clonotype was recorded at least ten times. The rearrangement joins TRBV29-1 to TRBJ1-1, with D tentatively TRBD1 (5 bases). The germline V gene has CDR1 SQVTM and CDR2 ANQGSEA. The CDR3 length is 14 residues. V was pared by 0 bases and J by 5 bases, with 13 bases between. The CDR3 DNA is TGCAGCGTTGAAGATTTTGGGGGGAAGACTGAAGCTTTCTTT. Protein product: CSVEDFGGKTEAFF.

This chain joins TRBV14 and TRBJ2-3; perhaps D is TRBD1 or TRBD2 (5 bases each). The CDR3 loop spans 16 amino acids. Per germline, CDR1 SGHDN and CDR2 FVKESK. V was trimmed by 6 bases and J by 2 bases, leaving 18 bases between them. The chain's CDR3 is CASSPLRGTYTDTQYF. The CDR3 coding sequence is TGTGCCAGCAGTCCCTTGAGGGGAACCTACACAGATACGCAGTATTTT.

This clonotype occurred many times. The chain carries TRBV24-1 and TRBJ2-7; D is perhaps TRBD2 (5 bases). Germline V gives CDR1 KGHDR, CDR2 SFDVKD. The V and J ends lost 4 bases and 7 bases respectively, with 25 bases between them. The CDR3 consists of 17 residues. The CDR3 loop reads CATSDPQEAEGYNEQYF. CDR3 sequence (DNA): TGTGCCACCAGTGACCCCCAGGAGGCAGAGGGTTACAATGAGCAGTACTTC.

Points on this clonotype: Only one base separates this from a far larger clonotype, so it likely reflects a read error. V is TRBV12-3 or TRBV12-4 and J is TRBJ2-1; tentatively, D is TRBD1 (6 bases). The CDR3 runs 13 residues. CDR3 residues: CVSSGTFYAEQFF. The CDR3 DNA sequence: TGTGTCAGCAGTGGGACATTCTATGCTGAGCAGTTCTTC.

The V call is TRBV6-2 or TRBV6-3, the J call TRBJ2-7; possible D gene TRBD2, 5 bases. Germline assignment: CDR1 MNHEY and CDR2 SVGEGT. The CDR3 consists of 14 residues. V shed 6 bases and J shed 2 bases, with 14 bases lying between them. CDR3 loop: CASRNGMATYEQYF. CDR3 DNA sequence: TGTGCCAGCAGGAACGGGATGGCCACCTACGAGCAGTACTTC.

This clonotype was seen ten or more times. V usage is TRBV11-2 and J usage is TRBJ1-2; D uncertain. Germline V CDR1 and CDR2: SGHAT, FQNNGV. CDR3 length: 18 amino acids. Trimming cost V 1 base and J 3 bases, with 21 bases left between them. This CDR3 is CASSLGSGLLRSDYGYTF. The DNA for the CDR3 is TGTGCCAGCAGCTTAGGGTCAGGCCTTCTTAGGTCGGACTATGGCTACACCTTC.

This clonotype was counted ten times or more. The rearrangement joins TRBV5-1 to TRBJ1-5; weak D call: TRBD1 (5 bases). Germline V lookup: CDR1 SGHRS, CDR2 YFSETQ. The CDR3 has 16 residues. The ends were cut back, 0 bases at V and 4 bases at J, with 14 bases in the middle. The CDR3 spells CASSLVVLAGNQPQHF. For the CDR3, the DNA is TGCGCCAGCAGCTTGGTGGTGTTGGCAGGGAATCAGCCCCAGCATTTT.